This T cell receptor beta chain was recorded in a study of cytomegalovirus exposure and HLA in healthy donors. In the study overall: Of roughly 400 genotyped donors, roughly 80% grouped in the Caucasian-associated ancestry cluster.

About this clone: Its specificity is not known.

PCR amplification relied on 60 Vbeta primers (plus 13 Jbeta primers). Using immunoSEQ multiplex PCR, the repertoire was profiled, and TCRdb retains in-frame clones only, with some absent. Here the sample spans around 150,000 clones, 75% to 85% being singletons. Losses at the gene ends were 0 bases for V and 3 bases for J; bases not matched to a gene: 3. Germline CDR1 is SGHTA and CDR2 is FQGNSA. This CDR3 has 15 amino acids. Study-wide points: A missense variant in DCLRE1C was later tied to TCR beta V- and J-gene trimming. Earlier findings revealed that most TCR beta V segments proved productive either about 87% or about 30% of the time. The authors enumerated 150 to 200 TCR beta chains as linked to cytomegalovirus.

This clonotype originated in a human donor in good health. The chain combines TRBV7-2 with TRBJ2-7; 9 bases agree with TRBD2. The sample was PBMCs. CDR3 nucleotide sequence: TGTGCCAGCAGCTTAGCGGCGGGAGGGGGCTACGAGCAGTACTTC. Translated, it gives CASSLAAGGGYEQYF.